Each of the 15 T cell receptor beta chains below was sequenced from the same sample in a study of somatic mutations in cytotoxic T cells in rheumatoid arthritis (dated by TCRdb to the late 2010s). Library creation used the immunoSEQ multiplex PCR assay. TCRdb retrieved this table from immuneACCESS and kept in-frame rearrangements only. Not all clones are present; in checked studies, unresolved V genes account for under half, and no reason is known for the remainder. This sample holds under 35,000 clones; around 87% were observed only once. Of the sample, over 9% falls within the top ten clones. The sequencing sample was made of CD8+ T cells sorted from blood. These TCRs come from an adult with rheumatoid arthritis.

CDR3 sequence (DNA): TGCGCCAGCAGCCAAGACGGAGGGGTCGGCGGCTACACCTTC. Translation: CASSQDGGVGGYTF. The rearrangement joins TRBV4-3 to TRBJ1-2, with TRBD1 as a possible D gene (5 bases). Deletions cut 0 bases from V and 8 bases from J, with 13 bases between. The CDR3 covers 14 residues. Germline V CDR1 and CDR2: LGHNA, YSLEER.

The genes are TRBV7-6 and TRBJ1-1; 9 bases align to TRBD1. The V and J ends lost 5 bases and 0 bases, in that order; junction bases with no gene match: 22. Germline loops: CDR1 SGHVS, CDR2 FNYEAQ. This CDR3 spans 21 amino acids. In DNA form, the CDR3 reads TGTGCCAGCAGCCTCAGGTTAAACAGGGACAGGGTCGATGAATTGAACACTGAAGCTTTCTTT. This codes for CASSLRLNRDRVDELNTEAFF.

In DNA form, the CDR3 reads TGTGCCAGCAGCCCCTCCACCCTGACTAGCGGGAGATACAATGAGCAGTTCTTC. Amino acids: CASSPSTLTSGRYNEQFF. The rearrangement joins TRBV7-3 to TRBJ2-1, with 12 nucleotides matching TRBD2. Unmatched junction bases numbered 12, after V lost 5 bases and J lost 4 bases. CDR1 is SGHTA, CDR2 FQGTGA, per germline. CDR3 length: 18 residues.

This clone was observed a few times. The chain links TRBV5-1 to TRBJ2-7, with D possibly TRBD2 on 5 matching bases. V was trimmed by 4 bases and J by 1 base, leaving 9 bases between them. The CDR3 has 13 amino acids. The germline CDR1 and CDR2 sequences are SGHRS and YFSETQ. CDR3 sequence (DNA): TGCGCCAGCAGCACCCGAGGGTCCTACGAGCAGTACTTC. Protein: CASSTRGSYEQYF.

This clone was observed a few times. This chain joins TRBV28 and TRBJ1-6; D possibly corresponds to TRBD1 (5 bases). V was clipped by 5 bases and J by 7 bases, with 18 bases between them. This CDR3 region has 16 residues. Germline CDR1 reads MDHEN; CDR2 reads SYDVKM. The CDR3 coding sequence is TGTGCCAGCAGTCTCCTCAAGTGGACACCAAATTCACCCCTCCACTTT. Residues: CASSLLKWTPNSPLHF. Full variable domain (outside the CDR3, taken from reference TRBV28 and TRBJ1-6): DVKVTQSSRYLVKRTGEKVFLECVQDMDHENMFWYRQDPGLGLRLIYFSYDVKMKEKGDIPEGYSVSREKKERFSLILESASTNQTSMYLCASSLLKWTPNSPLHFGNGTRLTVT.

The chain combines TRBV7-9 with TRBJ2-7; the match to TRBD1 covers 7 bases. Germline V CDR1 and CDR2: SEHNR, FQNEAQ (reference sequence). The CDR3 has 15 residues. Trimming cost V 2 bases and J 5 bases; bases outside gene matches: 9. CDR3 DNA: TGTGCCAGCAGCTTAAACAGGGGCCTTCCGGACGAGCAGTACTTC. This encodes CASSLNRGLPDEQYF.

The V gene is TRBV5-6, the J gene TRBJ2-5; TRBD1 or TRBD2 may be the D gene (5 bases each). In germline, CDR1 is SGHDT, CDR2 YYEEEE. The V and J ends lost 4 bases and 4 bases respectively, with 23 bases between them. The CDR3 sequence is 17 residues long. The CDR3 spells CASSSPTGPNFGETQYF. The DNA of the CDR3 is TGTGCCAGCAGCAGCCCCACGGGACCTAATTTCGGAGAGACCCAGTACTTC.

This chain connects TRBV6-1 to TRBJ2-2; maybe TRBD1 (5 bases). V lost 3 bases to trimming and J lost 3 bases, with 20 bases between them. This CDR3 spans 18 amino acids. CDR1 and CDR2 (germline): MNHNS, SASEGT. The CDR3 DNA reads TGTGCCAGCAGTGAGAGTCTAGGGGAACCTTATTACACCGGGGAGCTGTTTTTT. Translating it yields CASSESLGEPYYTGELFF.

V usage is TRBV6-5 and J usage is TRBJ2-1; 10 bases match TRBD1. Germline CDR1 is MNHEY and CDR2 is SVGAGI. This CDR3 has 15 residues. V lost 6 bases, J lost 6 bases, and 8 bases stayed unmatched. Here the CDR3 reads CASRFGQGEVNEQFF. The CDR3 DNA reads TGTGCCAGCAGGTTCGGACAGGGGGAAGTCAATGAGCAGTTCTTC.

This rearrangement joins TRBV7-2 to TRBJ2-1; possible D gene TRBD1, 8 bases. Trimming cost V 5 bases and J 0 bases, with 14 bases left between them. Germline lookup yields CDR1 SGHTA and CDR2 FQGNSA. The CDR3 runs to 16 residues. The CDR3 DNA is TGTGCCAGCAGCCGAACAGGGGGGGCCTCCTACAATGAGCAGTTCTTC. It specifies CASSRTGGASYNEQFF.

This chain uses TRBV30 with TRBJ1-5, with D perhaps TRBD1 (5 bases). Germline CDR1 is GTSNPN and CDR2 is SVGIG (reference sequence). This CDR3 is built from 15 residues. The V gene lost 0 bases and the J gene lost 2 bases, with 11 bases spanning the gap. The CDR3 sequence: CAWSVGTMGNQPQHF. Here the CDR3 DNA reads TGTGCCTGGAGTGTAGGGACGATGGGCAATCAGCCCCAGCATTTT.

The chain links TRBV1 to TRBJ2-7; the table's D gene call, TRBD2, was not cross checked with the DNA. TRBV1 is a listed pseudogene. This CDR3 contains 17 residues. DNA of the CDR3: TGCACCAGCAGCCAAGAGTTCCCCTACGGGAGTACGTACGAGCAGTACTTC. Translated: CTSSQEFPYGSTYEQYF.

The genes are TRBV19 and TRBJ2-7; TRBD2 matches 10 bases. The CDR3 totals 15 residues. CDR1 LNHDA and CDR2 SQIVND come from the germline V gene (reference sequence). Trimming removed 3 bases from V and 5 bases from J; junction bases left unmatched: 7. In DNA, the CDR3 is TGTGCCAGTAGTATCTCTAGCGGGAGTTCTGACGAGCAGTACTTC. Residues: CASSISSGSSDEQYF. Full variable domain (rest looked up from reference TRBV19 and TRBJ2-7): DGGITQSPKYLFRKEGQNVTLSCEQNLNHDAMYWYRQDPGQGLRLIYYSQIVNDFQKGDIAEGYSVSREKKESFPLTVTSAQKNPTAFYLCASSISSGSSDEQYFGPGTRLTVT.

The chain employs TRBV18 and TRBJ1-1, with D unclear. CDR3 length: 12 amino acids. V was cut by 3 bases and J by 7 bases, with 9 bases left in between. In germline, CDR1 is KGHSH, CDR2 LQKENI. CDR3 amino acids: CASSPSNFEAFF. CDR3 bases: TGTGCCAGCTCACCTAGTAATTTTGAAGCTTTCTTT.

This chain links TRBV30 with TRBJ2-7, with D hard to call. The V and J ends lost 2 bases and 6 bases respectively, with 8 bases between them. Germline lookup yields CDR1 GTSNPN and CDR2 SVGIG (reference sequence). This CDR3 contains 11 residues. The chain's CDR3 is CAWSIGGEQYF. DNA of the CDR3: TGTGCCTGGAGTATTGGTGGCGAGCAGTACTTC.